This T cell receptor (beta chain) was recorded in a study of tumor-infiltrating lymphocytes in primary liver carcinoma. Study as a whole: Tumor staging was T1-T3 N0M0; sizes spanned about 4 to 10 cm across. General study results and limits: The study found tumor-adjacent and tumor-blood pairs overlapped less than tumor region pairs.

With a constant-region primer, TCR beta cDNA was made from approximately 500 ng of total RNA. Generation of the TCR beta libraries relied on three nested multiplex PCR rounds using slightly modified ARM-PCR. TRBV1-TRBV30 forward and Cbeta reverse primers drove the first two roughly 9-cycle rounds. Each CDR3 protein is one row after TCRdb ran MiXCR on the multiplex PCR reads. The sample lists about 180,000 distinct CDR3 sequences; about 60% were seen once. Trimming stripped 5 bases from V and 5 bases from J, with 21 bases between. The CDR3 runs 16 residues. The germline CDR1 and CDR2 sequences are SGHTA and FQGTGA. Extraction also yielded germline DNA, while blood RNA was obtained from unsorted whole blood. As regards this clonotype: Its antigen remains unknown.

The TCR originated in a man aged 35 to 55 with primary liver carcinoma and hepatitis B virus infection. Sequencing used peripheral blood. The V gene is TRBV7-3, the J gene TRBJ2-5; D not certain. The chain's CDR3 is CASSPPPTEFGETQYF. As DNA, the CDR3 is TGTGCCAGCAGCCCTCCCCCGACCGAGTTCGGGGAGACCCAGTACTTC.